This is a list of T cell receptor beta chains from one sample in a study of T cells in Graves' hyperthyroidism and ophthalmopathy. TCRdb fed the multiplex PCR reads into MiXCR, producing one record per CDR3 protein. Among around 540,000 distinct CDR3 sequences, around 42% were seen once, and the ten largest hold roughly 8.2%. The sequencing input was peripheral blood or thyroid tissue (not recorded which). These receptors were obtained from a woman younger than 35 with Graves' hyperthyroidism. The CDR3 runs from the conserved cysteine through the conserved F or W. The D gene is left open where the match is weak. Clone size is not always given. Where it is, it says once, few, many or a class for expanded clones.

d_call	clone_size	v_call	j_call	cdr3_nt	cdr3_aa
NA	NA	TRBV6-5	TRBJ1-1	TGTGCCAGCAGTTCCATAACCAAATATGCTGAAGCTTTCTTT	CASSSITKYAEAFF
NA	NA	TRBV29-1	TRBJ2-3	TGCAGCGGAGGGGGGGACAGCCGAAGCACAGATACGCAGTATTTT	CSGGGDSRSTDTQYF
NA	NA	TRBV7-9	TRBJ2-7	TGTGCCAGTAGCCCGGCTAAGCGGAGTACCTACGAGCAGTACTTC	CASSPAKRSTYEQYF
TRBD2	few	TRBV29-1	TRBJ2-7	TGCAGCGTTGATGGGGGAGGGCCGTACGAGCAGTACTTC	CSVDGGGPYEQYF
NA	NA	TRBV7-9	TRBJ1-2	TGTGCCAGCAGCTCGGCAGGAGTGAACTATGGCTACACCTTC	CASSSAGVNYGYTF
NA	many	TRBV10-3	TRBJ2-5	TGTGCCACCCTTCGGGGGAGATCAGAAGAGACCCAGTACTTC	CATLRGRSEETQYF
NA	few	TRBV9	TRBJ1-2	TGTGCCAGCAGCGTAAACCGGGGTTTAGGCTATGGCTACACCTTC	CASSVNRGLGYGYTF
NA	NA	TRBV7-2	TRBJ1-6	TGTGCCAGCACCGGAGGACTCTCGAGCTCCTATAATTCACCCCTCCACTTT	CASTGGLSSSYNSPLHF
NA	NA	TRBV2	TRBJ1-1	TGTGCCAGCAGTGAAGAAGAAACAGGGTTCTGGTCCACTGAAGCTTTCTTT	CASSEEETGFWSTEAFF
NA	many	TRBV9	TRBJ2-7	TGTGCCAGCAGCGCCGACCAGACTTCCTACGAGCAGTACTTC	CASSADQTSYEQYF
NA	NA	TRBV29-1	TRBJ1-1	TGCAGCTTAGAACCGGGACCAACTGAAGCTTTCTTT	CSLEPGPTEAFF
NA	NA	TRBV7-3	TRBJ2-2	TGTGCCAGCAGCTTAGCCGGGAGCGGGACCGGGGAGCTGTTTTTT	CASSLAGSGTGELFF
NA	NA	TRBV2	TRBJ1-1	TGTGCCAGCAGTGGGACAGTACGTAGAATGAACACTGAAGCTTTCTTT	CASSGTVRRMNTEAFF
NA	NA	TRBV25-1	TRBJ1-5	TGTGCCAGCAGTGCCGAGGGACGGCCCAATCAGCCCCAGCATTTT	CASSAEGRPNQPQHF
TRBD2	few	TRBV7-3	TRBJ2-7	TGTGCCAGTAGTCCCGGACTAGCGACGTCATACTACGAGCAGTACTTC	CASSPGLATSYYEQYF
NA	NA	TRBV10-3	TRBJ1-6	TGTGCCATCAGTGAGGCTGACAGCTCCTATAATTCACCCCTCCACTTT	CAISEADSSYNSPLHF
NA	NA	TRBV7-9	TRBJ1-1	TGTGCCAGCAGCTTCCGGGCAGAGCCCGAGCTTACTTTCTTT	CASSFRAEPELTFF
NA	NA	TRBV12-3/TRBV12-4	TRBJ2-5	TGTGCCAGCAGTTTAAGGCCTAGCCTACTGAGGGAGACCCAGTACTTC	CASSLRPSLLRETQYF
TRBD2	NA	TRBV12-5	TRBJ2-7	TGTGCTAGTGGTTGGGGGGGTTACGAGCAGTACTTC	CASGWGGYEQYF
NA	many	TRBV29-1	TRBJ2-7	TGCAGCGTTCGGGTTTTTGAGAGCTACGAGCAGTACTTC	CSVRVFESYEQYF
NA	NA	TRBV2	TRBJ2-7	TGTGCCCGCACCGGGACAGCGGGAGACCACGAGCAGTACTTC	CARTGTAGDHEQYF
TRBD2	NA	TRBV20-1	TRBJ2-5	TGCAGTGCTCCAGGACTAGCTGAGGAGACCCAGTACTTC	CSAPGLAEETQYF
TRBD2	NA	TRBV7-8	TRBJ2-7	TGTGCCAGCAGCCAATCTAGCGGGAGATCCTACGAGCAGTACTTC	CASSQSSGRSYEQYF
TRBD2	few	TRBV19	TRBJ2-7	TGTGCCAGTAGTAGCGGGGGAACCTACGAGCAGTACTTC	CASSSGGTYEQYF
NA	once	TRBV2	TRBJ1-4	TGTGCCAGCAGTGATCCGGGGGAAAAACTGTTTTTT	CASSDPGEKLFF
NA	NA	TRBV2	TRBJ2-7	TGTGCCAGCTCACCAGGTGGGCAGGGACTGGGCGAGCAGTACTTC	CASSPGGQGLGEQYF
NA	NA	TRBV10-3	TRBJ1-4	TGTGCCAGCAGTGAAGAAGGGGCCACGGGGGAAAAACTGTTTTTT	CASSEEGATGEKLFF
TRBD2	NA	TRBV29-1	TRBJ2-2	TGCAGCGTTGAAGATCGGGTTAGCGGGAGGGTCACCGGGGAGCTGTTTTTT	CSVEDRVSGRVTGELFF
TRBD1	few	TRBV7-9	TRBJ1-2	TGTGCCAGCAGCTTTGGACAGGGGACTAACTATGGCTACACCTTC	CASSFGQGTNYGYTF
TRBD2	few	TRBV19	TRBJ2-6	TGTGCCAGTAGTATGGGAGGGGCCCCTGGGGCCAACGTCCTGACTTTC	CASSMGGAPGANVLTF
NA	few	TRBV6-5	TRBJ2-7	TGTGCCAGCAACCGCCTGAGCTCCTACGAGCAGTACTTC	CASNRLSSYEQYF